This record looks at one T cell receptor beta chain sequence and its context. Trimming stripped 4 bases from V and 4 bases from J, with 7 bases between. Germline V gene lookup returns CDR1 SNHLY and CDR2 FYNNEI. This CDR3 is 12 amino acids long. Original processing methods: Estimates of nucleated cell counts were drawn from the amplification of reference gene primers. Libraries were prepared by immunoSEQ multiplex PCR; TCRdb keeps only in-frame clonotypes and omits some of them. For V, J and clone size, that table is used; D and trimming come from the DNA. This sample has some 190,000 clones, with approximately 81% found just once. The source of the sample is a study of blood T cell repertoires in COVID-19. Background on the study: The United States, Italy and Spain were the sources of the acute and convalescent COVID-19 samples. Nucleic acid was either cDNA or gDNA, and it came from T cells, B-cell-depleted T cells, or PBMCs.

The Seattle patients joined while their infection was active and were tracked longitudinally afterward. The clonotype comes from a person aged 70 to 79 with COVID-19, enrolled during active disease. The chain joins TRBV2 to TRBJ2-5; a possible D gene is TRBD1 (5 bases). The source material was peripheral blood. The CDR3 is CASSGQIETQYF. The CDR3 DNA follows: TGTGCCAGCAGTGGACAGATAGAGACCCAGTACTTC. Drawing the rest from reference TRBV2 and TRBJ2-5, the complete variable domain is EPEVTQTPSHQVTQMGQEVILRCVPISNHLYFYWYRQILGQKVEFLVSFYNNEISEKSEIFDDQFSVERPDGSNFTLKIRSTKLEDSAMYFCASSGQIETQYFGPGTRLLVL.